The T cell receptor beta chain described here comes from a study of T cell responses to AZD1222 COVID-19 vaccine. Study overall: Whether given at about 4 or about 12 weeks, second doses were pooled. General study findings and limits: None of the repertoires were sampled until the peak T cell response had passed. Clonal diversity may have been underestimated, and the donors were mostly white British, with more females than males.

The table came from immunoSEQ multiplex PCR; TCRdb's copy has only in-frame clones and leaves some out. The data contain about 97,000 clones, 88% of them singletons. This clone was picked up one time. Its target is unknown. This TCR was sampled from an adult in good health. Source: peripheral blood, taken on day 0 of AZD1222 vaccination.

As DNA, the CDR3 is TGTGCCAGCAGCCAGGGCCTAGCGGGGGGAATAAGCAATGAGCAGTTCTTC. It translates to CASSQGLAGGISNEQFF. The chain is built from TRBV28 and TRBJ2-1, with TRBD2 identical over 11 bases. With V trimmed by 6 bases and J by 6 bases, 13 bases remained unmatched. The CDR3 length is 17 residues. CDR1 and CDR2 (germline): MDHEN, SYDVKM.